This entry describes one T cell receptor beta chain. Its antigen remains unknown. The length of the CDR3 is 17 residues. Germline V gives CDR1 SGHRS, CDR2 YFSETQ. With 6 bases clipped from V and 0 bases from J, the junction kept 12 bases outside the gene matches. The assay was immunoSEQ multiplex PCR, and TCRdb's table has in-frame clones only and misses some. Of over 90,000 clones detected, approximately 84% appear once; the ten largest clones hold around 1.8%. The sample is drawn from a study of OX40 agonist ivuxolimab in advanced cancers. For the study at large: Patients received ivuxolimab, an intravenous treatment, every 2 weeks at 0.01 to 10 mg/kg. Aged about 23 to 90 with a mean of 60 years, they were approximately 80% male. General study results and limits: Some of the nonresponding patients also showed low levels of normalized T-cell clonal expansion. By week 6 at 0.1 to 3.0 mg/kg, blood CD4+ and CD8+ T cells had expanded clonally.

The material was CD4+ or CD8+ T cells sorted from blood, obtained in a trial of the OX40 agonist ivuxolimab. The V call is TRBV5-1, the J call TRBJ2-5, with 9 bases matching TRBD2. This receptor was taken from an adult with an advanced solid tumor such as melanoma, head and neck, liver or kidney cancer. In DNA, the CDR3 is TGCGCCAGCACCCTGGGGGCTAGCGGGATGTACCAAGAGACCCAGTACTTC. Translated, it gives CASTLGASGMYQETQYF.